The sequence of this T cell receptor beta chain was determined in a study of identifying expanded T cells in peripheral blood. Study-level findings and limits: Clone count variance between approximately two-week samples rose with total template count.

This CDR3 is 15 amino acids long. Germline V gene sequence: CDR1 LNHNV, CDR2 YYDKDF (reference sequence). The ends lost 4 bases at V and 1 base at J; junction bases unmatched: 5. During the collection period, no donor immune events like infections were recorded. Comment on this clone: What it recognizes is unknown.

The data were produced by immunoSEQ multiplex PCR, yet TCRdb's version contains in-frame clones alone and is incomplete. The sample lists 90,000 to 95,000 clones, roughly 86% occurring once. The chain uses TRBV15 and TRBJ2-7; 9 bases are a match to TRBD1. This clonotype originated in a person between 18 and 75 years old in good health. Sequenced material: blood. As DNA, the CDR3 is TGTGCCACCAGCATTGACAGGGGGAGATCCTACGAGCAGTACTTC. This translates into CATSIDRGRSYEQYF. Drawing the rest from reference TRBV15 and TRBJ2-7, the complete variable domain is DAMVIQNPRYQVTQFGKPVTLSCSQTLNHNVMYWYQQKSSQAPKLLFHYYDKDFNNEADTPDNFQSRRPNTSFCFLDIRSPGLGDTAMYLCATSIDRGRSYEQYFGPGTRLTVT.